This T cell receptor beta chain was documented in a study of blood T cells in healthy people across ages. Background on the study: The capture of about one barcoded beta molecule per two T cells was achieved by template switching.

Then a second PCR, running roughly 7 to 11 cycles, was carried out with a sample-barcoded 5' primer and a J-beta primer mix. A tag from a template-switch adaptor with 12 random nucleotides marked each cDNA molecule. TCRdb reprocessed the 5' RACE reads with MiXCR, giving one entry per CDR3 protein. The sample lists about 780,000 distinct CDR3 sequences; about 47% were seen once. This clonotype has only one observation. The antigen is unknown. Study-wide findings and caveats: In long-lived donors, naive CD4+ cell counts and diversity exceeded those of aged donors. Donor CMV status was unknown, possibly confounding expanded clonotype changes.

The V and J ends lost 6 bases and 6 bases respectively, with 21 bases between them. CDR1 and CDR2 from the germline V gene are KGHSH and LQKENI. CDR3 length: 15 residues. Sequenced sample: blood. The chain joins TRBV18 to TRBJ2-7; maybe TRBD2 (5 bases). The clonotype was recovered from a man at least 80 years old in good health. CDR3 protein: CASSDRVGAVGEQYF. CDR3 DNA sequence: TGTGCCAGCTCCGATCGGGTGGGAGCGGTAGGCGAGCAGTACTTC.